The source of this T cell receptor beta chain is a study of Ad26.COV2.S vaccination and SARS-CoV-2 variants. CDR1 and CDR2 (germline): LNHDA, SQIVND (reference sequence). The CDR3 runs to 14 residues. Between the trimmed V and J ends, which lost 5 bases and 4 bases, there was a span of 14 bases. Treatment given: roughly 20 received Ad26.COV2.S at low or high dose, single or two shots; about 5 received placebo; per-sample allocation not given. After the first vaccine or placebo injection, samples were drawn on day 63. Using immunoSEQ multiplex PCR, the repertoire was profiled, and TCRdb retains in-frame clones only, with some absent. The sample contains roughly 400,000 clones, less than 95% of which appear only once.

The chain carries TRBV19 and TRBJ1-2; D remains unclear. The source is a person between 18 and 59 years old who received the Ad26.COV2.S COVID-19 vaccine or a placebo. Sequenced here: peripheral blood, sampled in a trial of Ad26.COV2.S vaccine versus placebo. The CDR3 sequence: CASSLAAEVYGYTF. The CDR3 DNA reads as TGTGCCAGTAGTTTGGCGGCTGAGGTCTATGGCTACACCTTC.